These 6 T cell receptor beta chains were sequenced from one sample in a study of neurological immune-mediated disorders (dated by TCRdb to between 2019 and 2020). This sample's time point label indicates: longitudinal time-point 1 (baseline). Libraries were constructed by 5' RACE. The run used an Illumina HiSeq 2500. TCRdb ran its own pipeline on the public reads, namely fastp trimming at Q25 and MiXCR clone calling, and kept in-frame beta chains. Every CDR3 protein is listed once, alongside the most common genes and DNA of its rows. Across this sample there are tens of thousands of distinct CDR3 sequences, with roughly 13% seen only once. Of the sample, roughly 4.5% is held by the ten largest clones. Sequencing was carried out using PBMCs. The source is a female donor with HTLV-1-associated myelopathy (HAM/TSP).

V is TRBV12-3 or TRBV12-4 and J is TRBJ2-1; possible D gene TRBD2, 6 bases. The germline V and J ends were trimmed by 6 bases and 10 bases, with 13 bases remaining between them. The CDR3 sequence is 12 residues long. The CDR3 reads CASRTLAAEQFF. CDR3 sequence (DNA): TGTGCCAGCAGAACCTTAGCGGCCGAGCAGTTCTTC.

Ten or more counts support this clonotype. This rearrangement joins TRBV10-3 to TRBJ1-2, with TRBD1 as a possible D gene (5 bases). Germline lookup yields CDR1 ENHRY and CDR2 SYGVKD. The CDR3 runs to 13 residues. V was clipped by 8 bases and J by 5 bases, with 15 bases between them. In nucleotides, the CDR3 is TGTGCCATCGCCCAGGGCTCGGGGTATGGCTACACCTTC. This gives the protein CAIAQGSGYGYTF.

In its sample, this clonotype was seen many times. The rearrangement links TRBV11-1 to TRBJ2-3; TRBD2 agrees at 8 bases. This CDR3 is built from 17 residues. The ends lost 10 bases at V and 5 bases at J; junction bases unmatched: 20. Germline V lookup: CDR1 SGHAT, CDR2 FQDESV (reference sequence). In DNA form, the CDR3 reads TGTGCCACCCGCCCTCATAGCAGAGGGACTAGAGAAGATACGCAGTATTTT. Translating gives CATRPHSRGTREDTQYF.

There are a few counts of this clonotype. The chain is built from TRBV6-1 and TRBJ2-6, with 9 bases lining up with TRBD1. The CDR3 consists of 16 residues. V shed 8 bases, J shed 1 base, and the junction held 6 bases outside the gene matches. The germline V gene encodes CDR1 MNHNS and CDR2 SASEGT. CDR3 DNA: TGTGCCAGCGGGCGACAGGGGGTTTCTGGGGCCAACGTCCTGACTTTC. It translates to CASGRQGVSGANVLTF.

This clonotype was detected ten times or more. CDR3 protein: CASSLGTAGANVLTF. CDR3 nucleotides: TGCGCCAGCAGCTTGGGCACGGCCGGGGCCAACGTCCTGACTTTC. This chain links TRBV5-1 with TRBJ2-6; D uncertain. V was trimmed by 0 bases and J by 4 bases, leaving 8 bases between them. This CDR3 spans 15 amino acids. The germline V gene has CDR1 SGHRS and CDR2 YFSETQ.

In DNA form, the CDR3 reads TGTGCCAGCAGTTACAGCGTCAGTTCCTACGAGCAGTACTTC. Translation: CASSYSVSSYEQYF. The V call is TRBV6-5, the J call TRBJ2-7, with D unresolved. Trimming cost V 2 bases and J 1 base, with 9 bases left between them. CDR1 is MNHEY, CDR2 SVGAGI, per germline. The CDR3 sequence is 14 residues long.